These 21 T cell receptor beta chains originate from one sample sequenced in a study of CD8+ T cells in alopecia areata. The sequencing template was cDNA reverse transcribed from extracted RNA. The table came from immunoSEQ multiplex PCR; TCRdb's copy has only in-frame clones and leaves some out. The table lists 180,000 or so clones, 63% of them singletons. The specimen comprised CD4+ T cells sorted from blood, sampled at week 0. All receptors come from a human donor with alopecia areata.

CDR3 sequence (DNA): TGTGCCAGCACTGGGGCCAACGTCCTGACTTTC. Its protein is CASTGANVLTF. The chain employs TRBV25-1 and TRBJ2-6; D call uncertain. Trimming pared 7 bases from V and 2 bases from J, leaving 0 bases between. CDR1 is MGHDK and CDR2 is SYGVNS in the germline V gene. This CDR3 is 11 amino acids long.

The chain employs TRBV2 and TRBJ1-2; no reliable D call. This CDR3 spans 12 amino acids. Trimming removed 7 bases at V and 4 bases at J, with 10 bases between. CDR1 is SNHLY and CDR2 is FYNNEI in the germline V gene. CDR3 sequence reads: CASISGGYGYTF. For the CDR3, the DNA is TGTGCCAGCATTTCAGGTGGCTATGGCTACACCTTC.

The V and J genes are TRBV4-3 and TRBJ1-1, with no clear D. This CDR3 comprises 14 residues. Germline V gene sequence: CDR1 LGHNA, CDR2 YSLEER. Trimming cost V 2 bases and J 7 bases, with 14 bases left between them. The CDR3 coding sequence is TGCGCCAGCAGCCAAAGTAACGGGATGGATGAAGCTTTCTTT. Protein product: CASSQSNGMDEAFF.

The chain is built from TRBV14 and TRBJ2-7; D is ambiguous. Trimming cost V 1 base and J 1 base, with 8 bases left between them. Germline lookup yields CDR1 SGHDN and CDR2 FVKESK. This CDR3 spans 14 amino acids. CDR3 coding DNA: TGTGCCAGCAGCCAAGTAGGGCGGTCCTACGAGCAGTACTTC. This translates into CASSQVGRSYEQYF.

The chain has TRBV30 and TRBJ1-1; tentatively, D is TRBD1 (6 bases). The germline V and J ends were trimmed by 5 bases and 10 bases, with 11 bases remaining between them. Looked up from germline, CDR1 is GTSNPN and CDR2 is SVGIG (reference sequence). The CDR3 is 10 residues long. As DNA, the CDR3 is TGTGCCTGGGGGGGCCCTAGAGCTTTCTTT. It translates to CAWGGPRAFF.

The genes are TRBV29-1 and TRBJ1-1, with D possibly being TRBD1 (5 bases). Germline CDR1 SQVTM, CDR2 ANQGSEA. Trimming pared 5 bases from V and 0 bases from J, leaving 10 bases between. This CDR3 contains 13 residues. CDR3: CSVYQGLNTEAFF. In DNA, the CDR3 is TGCAGCGTTTACCAGGGCCTGAACACTGAAGCTTTCTTT.

In this sample, this clone turned up a few times. The V gene is TRBV19, the J gene TRBJ2-1, with a possible D match to TRBD1 (6 bases). This CDR3 contains 12 residues. Germline CDR1 LNHDA, CDR2 SQIVND (reference sequence). The V and J ends lost 4 bases and 14 bases respectively, with 15 bases between them. DNA of the CDR3: TGTGCCAGTAGTAACCTAGGGGGACGAGAGTTCTTC. The encoded protein is CASSNLGGREFF.

The genes are TRBV19 and TRBJ1-4; no clear D gene. The CDR3 is 14 residues long. With 3 bases removed from V and 7 bases from J, the gap between germline ends came to 12 bases. Germline V gene data show CDR1 as LNHDA and CDR2 as SQIVND (reference sequence). CDR3 in DNA: TGTGCCAGTAGTATCGGCCTTCGGAGTGAAAAACTGTTTTTT. It is translated as CASSIGLRSEKLFF.

V is TRBV13 and J is TRBJ1-6; D is perhaps TRBD1 (6 bases). The CDR3 totals 14 residues. Germline CDR1 PRHDT, CDR2 FYEKMQ (reference sequence). V lost 3 bases to trimming and J lost 6 bases, with 9 bases between them. The CDR3 DNA follows: TGTGCCAGCAGCTTTACAGGGTTTAATTCACCCCTCCACTTT. It yields the protein CASSFTGFNSPLHF.

J is TRBJ1-5 and V is TRBV30; no reliable D call. CDR1 is GTSNPN and CDR2 is SVGIG in the germline V gene (reference sequence). Trimming removed 2 bases from V and 10 bases from J, with 9 bases in between. CDR3 length: 11 amino acids. The CDR3 loop is CAWSTGGPQHF. CDR3 nucleotide sequence: TGTGCCTGGAGTACCGGTGGACCCCAGCATTTT. Full variable domain (missing parts from reference TRBV30 and TRBJ1-5): SQTIHQWPATLVQPVGSPLSLECTVEGTSNPNLYWYRQAAGRGLQLLFYSVGIGQISSEVPQNLSASRPQDRQFILSSKKLLLSDSGFYLCAWSTGGPQHFGDGTRLSIL.

At least ten counts were recorded for this clone. The chain has TRBV20-1 and TRBJ2-7; D is unclear. Germline V gene lookup returns CDR1 DFQATT and CDR2 SNEGSKA (reference sequence). The CDR3 has 11 amino acids. The V gene lost 0 bases and the J gene lost 7 bases, with 7 bases spanning the gap. The CDR3 region has the DNA TGCAGTGCTAGAGACCAACAGGAGCAGTACTTC. As protein: CSARDQQEQYF.

In this sample, this clone turned up a few times. The V call is TRBV6-5, the J call TRBJ2-3, with 7 positions matching TRBD1. V was pared by 1 base and J by 3 bases, with 7 bases of the junction left unmatched. The CDR3 consists of 16 residues. The V gene's germline CDR1 is MNHEY and CDR2 SVGAGI. The CDR3 region is CASSYYLTGATDTQYF. The CDR3, as DNA: TGTGCCAGCAGTTACTACCTAACAGGGGCTACAGATACGCAGTATTTT.

V gene TRBV29-1 combines with J gene TRBJ2-3; 8 positions match TRBD1. V gave up 5 bases and J gave up 4 bases; unmatched junction bases: 11. Per germline, CDR1 SQVTM and CDR2 ANQGSEA. The CDR3 totals 15 residues. This CDR3 reads CSVRHGQGSSDTQYF. CDR3 nucleotides: TGCAGCGTTCGACATGGACAGGGTTCGTCAGATACGCAGTATTTT.

This clone occurred many times. The same CDR3 can be traced to other DNA sequences in this sample. The chain is built from TRBV29-1 and TRBJ2-7; D is ambiguous. The CDR3 is made up of 12 amino acids. V lost 4 bases and J lost 2, with 9 bases in between. CDR1 and CDR2 from the germline V gene are SQVTM and ANQGSEA. In nucleotides, the CDR3 is TGCAGCGTTGTCGGAAATGCCTACGAGCAGTACTTC. Protein product: CSVVGNAYEQYF.

This chain uses TRBV29-1 with TRBJ1-5; D ambiguous. The V end lost 8 bases, the J end lost 3 bases, and 14 bases lay between the germline ends. This CDR3 is built from 13 residues. Germline V lookup: CDR1 SQVTM, CDR2 ANQGSEA. This chain's CDR3 is CSTSDGNNQPQHF. CDR3 nucleotide sequence: TGCAGCACATCGGACGGAAACAATCAGCCCCAGCATTTT.

The genes are TRBV30 and TRBJ1-4, with 9 bases that match TRBD1. This CDR3 spans 16 amino acids. From germline, CDR1 is GTSNPN and CDR2 SVGIG (reference sequence). V lost 0 bases to trimming and J lost 5 bases; unmatched junction nucleotides: 7. The CDR3 region is CAWSVPRDRVNEKLFF. As DNA, the CDR3 is TGTGCCTGGAGTGTACCCCGGGACAGGGTGAATGAAAAACTGTTTTTT. Full variable domain (remainder filled in from reference TRBV30 and TRBJ1-4): SQTIHQWPATLVQPVGSPLSLECTVEGTSNPNLYWYRQAAGRGLQLLFYSVGIGQISSEVPQNLSASRPQDRQFILSSKKLLLSDSGFYLCAWSVPRDRVNEKLFFGSGTQLSVL.

The chain uses TRBV7-9 and TRBJ1-6; 9 bases fit TRBD1. V dropped 8 bases and J dropped 6; count of bases not matched to a gene: 8. Germline assignment: CDR1 SEHNR and CDR2 FQNEAQ (reference sequence). The CDR3 contains 15 residues. The CDR3 reads CASETGGASNSPLHF. CDR3 sequence (DNA): TGTGCCAGCGAAACAGGGGGCGCGAGTAATTCACCCCTCCACTTT.

The chain recombines TRBV7-8 with TRBJ1-1; D uncertain. This CDR3 region has 14 residues. CDR1 and CDR2 (germline): SGHVS, FQNEAQ. V was shortened by 1 base and J by 0 bases, with 6 bases between the two germline ends. CDR3 sequence reads: CASSLVAVNTEAFF. CDR3 sequence (DNA): TGTGCCAGCAGCTTAGTGGCCGTGAACACTGAAGCTTTCTTT. Full variable domain (missing parts from reference TRBV7-8 and TRBJ1-1): GAGVSQSPRYKVAKRGQDVALRCDPISGHVSLFWYQQALGQGPEFLTYFQNEAQLDKSGLPSDRFFAERPEGSVSTLKIQRTQQEDSAVYLCASSLVAVNTEAFFGQGTRLTVV.

This clone was observed a single time. This sequence joins TRBV11-2 and TRBJ1-4; 8 nucleotides match TRBD1. Germline V lookup: CDR1 SGHAT, CDR2 FQNNGV. The V and J ends lost 5 bases and 3 bases, in that order; junction bases with no gene match: 5. The CDR3 runs to 15 residues. CDR3 in amino acids: CASSRTGIANEKLFF. In nucleotides, the CDR3 is TGTGCCAGCAGCCGGACAGGGATCGCTAATGAAAAACTGTTTTTT.

The rearrangement uses TRBV29-1 and TRBJ1-1, with 10 bases lining up with TRBD1. Germline CDR1 and CDR2: SQVTM and ANQGSEA. The CDR3 runs to 13 residues. V shed 4 bases, J shed 12 bases, and the junction held 11 bases outside the gene matches. The DNA of the CDR3 is TGCAGCGTTGGTTCCCCCGGGACAGGGGTGACTTTCTTT. It yields the protein CSVGSPGTGVTFF. The full variable domain, its missing parts supplied by reference TRBV29-1 and TRBJ1-1, is SAVISQKPSRDICQRGTSLTIQCQVDSQVTMMFWYRQQPGQSLTLIATANQGSEATYESGFVIDKFPISRPNLTFSTLTVSNMSPEDSSIYLCSVGSPGTGVTFFGQGTRLTVV.

The chain recombines TRBV9 with TRBJ2-5; the match to TRBD2 covers 8 bases. The CDR3 loop spans 14 amino acids. V dropped 3 bases and J dropped 4; count of bases not matched to a gene: 5. The germline V gene has CDR1 SGDLS and CDR2 YYNGEE. CDR3 sequence reads: CASSAGGAGETQYF. The CDR3 coding sequence is TGTGCCAGCAGCGCCGGGGGGGCTGGAGAGACCCAGTACTTC. Variable domain in full (rest from reference TRBV9 and TRBJ2-5): DSGVTQTPKHLITATGQRVTLRCSPRSGDLSVYWYQQSLDQGLQFLIQYYNGEERAKGNILERFSAQQFPDLHSELNLSSLELGDSALYFCASSAGGAGETQYFGPGTRLLVL.